This T cell receptor (beta chain) came from a study of blood T cell repertoires in COVID-19. Across the study: Whether acute or convalescent, the COVID-19 samples came from the United States, Italy and Spain.

The CDR3 runs to 15 residues. The germline CDR1 and CDR2 sequences are MNHEY and SMNVEV (reference sequence). Unmatched junction bases numbered 4, after V lost 3 bases and J lost 2 bases. Profiled with immunoSEQ multiplex PCR; TCRdb holds only in-frame clones, not every one. The sample consists of 200,000 to 250,000 clones, 83% of them appearing once. This clonotype originated in a human donor in a cohort sampled during active COVID-19. This chain uses TRBV27 with TRBJ1-5; TRBD1 matches 7 bases. The sequenced material came from peripheral blood. In DNA, the CDR3 is TGTGCCAGCAGTTTGGAGGGGGCTGGCAATCAGCCCCAGCATTTT. This sequence encodes CASSLEGAGNQPQHF.